This T cell receptor (beta chain) emerged from a study of blood T cell repertoires in COVID-19. In the authors' methods: Reference gene primer amplification in the assay estimated nucleated cell counts. Libraries were prepared by immunoSEQ multiplex PCR; TCRdb keeps only in-frame clonotypes and omits some of them. Clone size and the V and J calls come from that table; the DNA yielded D and trimming. The sample lists about 150,000 clones; over 80% were seen once. The sample taken for sequencing was peripheral blood. The sequence derives from a man older than 75 with acute or convalescent COVID-19.

The CDR3 loop is CASSLKGTGTYLPQHF. In DNA, the CDR3 is TGTGCCAGCAGTTTAAAAGGGACAGGGACTTATCTGCCCCAGCATTTT. The chain is built from TRBV27 and TRBJ1-5, with 9 bases that match TRBD1. The V gene's germline CDR1 is MNHEY and CDR2 SMNVEV (reference sequence). This CDR3 contains 16 residues. Unmatched junction bases numbered 11, after V lost 2 bases and J lost 9 bases.